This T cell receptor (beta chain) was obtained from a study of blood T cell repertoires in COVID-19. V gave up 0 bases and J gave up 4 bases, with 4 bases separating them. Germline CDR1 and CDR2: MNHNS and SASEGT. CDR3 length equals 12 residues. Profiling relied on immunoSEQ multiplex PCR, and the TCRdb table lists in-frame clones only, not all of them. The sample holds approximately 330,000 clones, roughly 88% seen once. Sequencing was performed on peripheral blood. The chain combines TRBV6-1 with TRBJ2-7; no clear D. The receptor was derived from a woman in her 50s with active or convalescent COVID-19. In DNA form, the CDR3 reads TGTGCCAGCAGTGAAGCGCGGTACGAGCAGTACTTC. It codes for CASSEARYEQYF.